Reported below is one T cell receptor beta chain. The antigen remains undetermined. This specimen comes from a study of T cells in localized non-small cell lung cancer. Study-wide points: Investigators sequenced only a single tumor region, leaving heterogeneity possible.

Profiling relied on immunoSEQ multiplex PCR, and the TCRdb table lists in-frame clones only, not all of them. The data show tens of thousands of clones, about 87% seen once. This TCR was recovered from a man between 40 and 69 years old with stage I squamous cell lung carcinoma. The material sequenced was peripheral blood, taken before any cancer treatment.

CDR3 in DNA: TGTGCCAGCAGCCTCTCTCGACCGATGAACACTGAAGCTTTCTTT. As protein: CASSLSRPMNTEAFF. The chain combines TRBV5-6 with TRBJ1-1; unclear D gene. The CDR3 loop spans 15 amino acids. Germline V gene sequence: CDR1 SGHDT, CDR2 YYEEEE. V dropped 4 bases and J dropped 0 bases, with 13 bases sitting between them.